This TCR beta chain was identified in a study of blood T cell repertoires in COVID-19. About the research overall: The study drew acute and convalescent COVID-19 samples from the United States, Italy and Spain. T cells, B-cell-depleted T cells, or PBMCs provided the cDNA or gDNA that served as material.

V gave up 4 bases and J gave up 3 bases; unmatched junction bases: 7. There are 15 residues in the CDR3. Germline CDR1 LGHDT, CDR2 YNNKEL (reference sequence). Original analysis: It was from reference gene primer amplification that nucleated cell counts were estimated. Sequencing used immunoSEQ multiplex PCR; TCRdb keeps in-frame clones, though not all of them. The V and J calls and the clone size are those of that table, but D and trimming were determined from the DNA. This sample has about 280,000 clones, with 85% found just once. The J gene is TRBJ2-3, the V gene TRBV3-1 (or the pseudogene TRBV3-2); 7 nucleotides agree with TRBD1. The sequenced sample was peripheral blood. The TCR was taken from a human donor in a cohort sampled during active COVID-19. CDR3 DNA: TGTGCCAGCAGCCGCCCGTACAGGGGTACAGATACGCAGTATTTT. Amino acids: CASSRPYRGTDTQYF.